This T cell receptor (beta chain) derives from a study of control samples from healthy donors and cancer patients. CDR3 length equals 15 residues. Trimming took off 8 bases at V and 7 bases at J, with 21 bases between the two ends. The germline V gene encodes CDR1 MNHEY and CDR2 SVGAGI. Method: immunoSEQ multiplex PCR; TCRdb's copy keeps in-frame clones and lacks some. The sample contains fewer than 300,000 clones, approximately 80% of which appear only once. This chain links TRBV6-5 with TRBJ2-1; D might be TRBD1 (5 bases). Sequenced material: PBMCs. The source of this sequence is a woman aged 55-75 years with lung cancer. The CDR3 bases are TGTGCCAGCGGAAGGGCAGGGTCCGCAGGGAATGAGCAGTTCTTC. Its translation is CASGRAGSAGNEQFF.